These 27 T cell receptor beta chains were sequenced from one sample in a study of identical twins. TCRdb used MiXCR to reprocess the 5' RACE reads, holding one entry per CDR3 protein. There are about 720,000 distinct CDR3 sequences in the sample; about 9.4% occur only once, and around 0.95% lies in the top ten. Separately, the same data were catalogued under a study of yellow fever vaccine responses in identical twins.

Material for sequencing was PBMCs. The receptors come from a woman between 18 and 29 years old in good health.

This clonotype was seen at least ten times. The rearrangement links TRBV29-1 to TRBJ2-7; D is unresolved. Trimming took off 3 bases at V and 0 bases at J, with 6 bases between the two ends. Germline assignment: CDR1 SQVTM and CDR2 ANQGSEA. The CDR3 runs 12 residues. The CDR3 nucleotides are TGCAGCGTTGAGAGGAACTCCTACGAGCAGTACTTC. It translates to CSVERNSYEQYF.

The CDR3 nucleotides are TGCAGTGCTAGAGATCGGTGGGCCAACGTCCTGACTTTC. The encoded protein is CSARDRWANVLTF. The chain uses TRBV20-1 and TRBJ2-6; D gene uncertain. CDR3 length equals 13 residues. The V gene's germline CDR1 is DFQATT and CDR2 SNEGSKA (reference sequence). V lost 0 bases and J 5 bases, leaving 5 bases between the germline ends.

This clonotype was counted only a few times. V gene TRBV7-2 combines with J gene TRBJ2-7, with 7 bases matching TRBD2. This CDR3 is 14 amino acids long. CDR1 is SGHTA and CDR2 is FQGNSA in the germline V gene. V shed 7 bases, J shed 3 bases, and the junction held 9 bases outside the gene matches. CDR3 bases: TGTGCCAGCACCTTGGGACTAACTTACTACGAGCAGTACTTC. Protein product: CASTLGLTYYEQYF.

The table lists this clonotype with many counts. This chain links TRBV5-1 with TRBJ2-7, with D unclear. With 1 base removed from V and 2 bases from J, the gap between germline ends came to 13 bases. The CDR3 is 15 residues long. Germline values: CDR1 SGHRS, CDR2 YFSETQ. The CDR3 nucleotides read TGCGCCAGCAGCTTGATCGAAAAATCCACCTACGAGCAGTACTTC. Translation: CASSLIEKSTYEQYF.

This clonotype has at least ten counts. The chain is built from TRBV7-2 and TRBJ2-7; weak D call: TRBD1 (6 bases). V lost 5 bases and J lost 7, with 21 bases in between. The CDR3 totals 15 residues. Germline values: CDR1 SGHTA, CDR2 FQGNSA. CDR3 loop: CASSKPGAGFGEQYF. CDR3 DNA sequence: TGTGCCAGCAGCAAACCAGGGGCCGGCTTTGGGGAGCAGTACTTC. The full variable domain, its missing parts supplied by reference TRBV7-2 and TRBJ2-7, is GAGVSQSPSNKVTEKGKDVELRCDPISGHTALYWYRQSLGQGLEFLIYFQGNSAPDKSGLPSDRFSAERTGGSVSTLTIQRTQQEDSAVYLCASSKPGAGFGEQYFGPGTRLTVT.

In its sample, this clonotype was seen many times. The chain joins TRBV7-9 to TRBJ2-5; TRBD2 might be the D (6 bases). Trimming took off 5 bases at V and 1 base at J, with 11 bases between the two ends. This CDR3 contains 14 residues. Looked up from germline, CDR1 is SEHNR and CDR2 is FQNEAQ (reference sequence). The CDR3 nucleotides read TGTGCCAGCAGCCCCCGGGACTCCCAAGAGACCCAGTACTTC. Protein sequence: CASSPRDSQETQYF.

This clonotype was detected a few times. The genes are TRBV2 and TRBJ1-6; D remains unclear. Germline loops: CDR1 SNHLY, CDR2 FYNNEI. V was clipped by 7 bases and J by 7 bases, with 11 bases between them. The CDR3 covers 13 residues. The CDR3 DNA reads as TGTGCCAGCACCTGGAACAACAATTCACCCCTCCACTTT. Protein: CASTWNNNSPLHF.

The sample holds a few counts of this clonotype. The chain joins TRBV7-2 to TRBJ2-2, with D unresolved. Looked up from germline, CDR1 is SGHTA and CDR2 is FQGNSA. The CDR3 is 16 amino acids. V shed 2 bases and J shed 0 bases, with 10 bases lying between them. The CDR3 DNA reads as TGTGCCAGCAGCTTAATGCAGGTCGCGAACACCGGGGAGCTGTTTTTT. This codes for CASSLMQVANTGELFF.

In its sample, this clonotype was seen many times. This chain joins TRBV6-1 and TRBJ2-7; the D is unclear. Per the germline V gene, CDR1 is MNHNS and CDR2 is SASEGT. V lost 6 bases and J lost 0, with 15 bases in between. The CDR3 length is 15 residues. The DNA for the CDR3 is TGTGCCAGCAGCCGGCACCGGCACACCTCCTACGAGCAGTACTTC. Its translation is CASSRHRHTSYEQYF.

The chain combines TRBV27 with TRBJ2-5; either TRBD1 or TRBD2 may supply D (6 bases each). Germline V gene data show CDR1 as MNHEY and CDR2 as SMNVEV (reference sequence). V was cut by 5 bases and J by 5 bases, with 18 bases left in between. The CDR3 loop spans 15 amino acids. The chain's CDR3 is CASSRRDNLEETQYF. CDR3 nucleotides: TGTGCCAGCAGTCGGCGGGACAACTTGGAGGAGACCCAGTACTTC.

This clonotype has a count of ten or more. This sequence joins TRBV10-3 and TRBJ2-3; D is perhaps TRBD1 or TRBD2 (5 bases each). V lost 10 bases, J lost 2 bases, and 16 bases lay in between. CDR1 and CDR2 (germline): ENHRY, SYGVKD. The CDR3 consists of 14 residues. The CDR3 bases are TGTGCCACGACTCGGGACCAACACACAGATACGCAGTATTTT. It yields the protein CATTRDQHTDTQYF.

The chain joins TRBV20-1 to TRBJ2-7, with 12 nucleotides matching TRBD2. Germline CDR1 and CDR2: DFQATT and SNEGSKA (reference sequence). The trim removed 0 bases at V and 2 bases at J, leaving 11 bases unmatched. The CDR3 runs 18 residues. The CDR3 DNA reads TGCAGTGCTAGAGATCGGCTGGGACTAGCGGGTGTCACCTACGAGCAGTACTTC. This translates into CSARDRLGLAGVTYEQYF.

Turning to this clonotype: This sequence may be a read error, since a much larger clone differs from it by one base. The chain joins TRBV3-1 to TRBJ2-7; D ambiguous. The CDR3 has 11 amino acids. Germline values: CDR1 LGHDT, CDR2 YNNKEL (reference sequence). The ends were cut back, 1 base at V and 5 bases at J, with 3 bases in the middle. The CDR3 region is CASSQVNEQYF. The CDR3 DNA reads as TGTGCCAGCAGCCAAGTCAACGAGCAGTACTTC.

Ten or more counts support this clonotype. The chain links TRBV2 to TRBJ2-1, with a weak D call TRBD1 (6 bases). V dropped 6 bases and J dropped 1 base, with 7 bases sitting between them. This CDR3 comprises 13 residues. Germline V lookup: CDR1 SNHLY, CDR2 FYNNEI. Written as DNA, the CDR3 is TGTGCCAGCAGAGGACAGTCCTACAATGAGCAGTTCTTC. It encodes CASRGQSYNEQFF.

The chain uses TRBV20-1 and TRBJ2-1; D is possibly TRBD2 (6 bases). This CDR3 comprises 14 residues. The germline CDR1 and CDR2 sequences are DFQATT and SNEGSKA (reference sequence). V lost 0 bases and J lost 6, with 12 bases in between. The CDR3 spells CSARELGLGNEQFF. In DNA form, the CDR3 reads TGCAGTGCTAGAGAATTGGGACTCGGCAATGAGCAGTTCTTC.

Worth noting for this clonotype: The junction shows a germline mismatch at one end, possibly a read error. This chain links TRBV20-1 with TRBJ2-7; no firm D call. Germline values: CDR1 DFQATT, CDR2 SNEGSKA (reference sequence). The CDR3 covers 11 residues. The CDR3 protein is CSVRFIGEQYF. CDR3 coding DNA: TGCAGTGTTAGATTCATCGGCGAGCAGTACTTC.

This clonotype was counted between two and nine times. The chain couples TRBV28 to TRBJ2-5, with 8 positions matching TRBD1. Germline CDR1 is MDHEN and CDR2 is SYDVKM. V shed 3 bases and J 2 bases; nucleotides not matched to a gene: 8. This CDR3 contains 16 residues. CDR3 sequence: CASSFSSGQGQETQYF. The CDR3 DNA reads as TGTGCCAGCAGTTTTAGTAGTGGACAGGGTCAAGAGACCCAGTACTTC. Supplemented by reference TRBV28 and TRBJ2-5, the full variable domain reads DVKVTQSSRYLVKRTGEKVFLECVQDMDHENMFWYRQDPGLGLRLIYFSYDVKMKEKGDIPEGYSVSREKKERFSLILESASTNQTSMYLCASSFSSGQGQETQYFGPGTRLLVL.

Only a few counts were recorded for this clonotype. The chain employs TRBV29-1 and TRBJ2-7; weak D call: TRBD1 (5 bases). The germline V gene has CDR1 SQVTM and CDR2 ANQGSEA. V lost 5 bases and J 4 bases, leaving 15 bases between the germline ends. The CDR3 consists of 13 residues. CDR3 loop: CSVSEDTSYEQYF. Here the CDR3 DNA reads TGCAGCGTTAGCGAGGACACCTCATACGAGCAGTACTTC.

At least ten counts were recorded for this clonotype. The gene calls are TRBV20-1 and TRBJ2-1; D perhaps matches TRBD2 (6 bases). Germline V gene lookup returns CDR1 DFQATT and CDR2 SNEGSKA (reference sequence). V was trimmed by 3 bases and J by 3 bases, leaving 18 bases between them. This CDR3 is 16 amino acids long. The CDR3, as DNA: TGCAGTGCTAGTGAACTCTCCAGCGGGTACTACAATGAGCAGTTCTTC. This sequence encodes CSASELSSGYYNEQFF.

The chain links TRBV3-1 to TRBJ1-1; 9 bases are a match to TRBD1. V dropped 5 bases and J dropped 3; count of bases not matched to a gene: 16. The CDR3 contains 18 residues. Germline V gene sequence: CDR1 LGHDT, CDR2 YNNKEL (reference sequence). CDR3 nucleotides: TGTGCCAGCAGCTCTCAGGAGGACAGGGGAGCTCATTACACTGAAGCTTTCTTT. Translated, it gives CASSSQEDRGAHYTEAFF.

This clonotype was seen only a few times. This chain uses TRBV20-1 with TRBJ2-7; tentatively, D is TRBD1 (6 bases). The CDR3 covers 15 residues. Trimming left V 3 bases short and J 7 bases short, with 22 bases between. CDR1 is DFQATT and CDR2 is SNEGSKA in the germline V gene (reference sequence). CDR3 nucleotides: TGCAGTGCTAGTGTAAGCAGGGGTTTTGTCGCGGAGCAGTACTTC. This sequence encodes CSASVSRGFVAEQYF.

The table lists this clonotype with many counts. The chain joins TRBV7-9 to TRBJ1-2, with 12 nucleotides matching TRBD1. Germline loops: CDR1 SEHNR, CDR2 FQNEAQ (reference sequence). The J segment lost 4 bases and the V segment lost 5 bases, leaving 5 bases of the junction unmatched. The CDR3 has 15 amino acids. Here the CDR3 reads CASSPGTGGVYGYTF. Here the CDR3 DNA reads TGTGCCAGCAGCCCAGGGACAGGGGGCGTCTATGGCTACACCTTC.

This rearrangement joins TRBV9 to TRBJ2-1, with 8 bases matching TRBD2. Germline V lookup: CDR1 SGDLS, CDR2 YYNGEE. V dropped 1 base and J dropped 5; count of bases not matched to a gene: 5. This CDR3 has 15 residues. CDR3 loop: CASSVISGSHNEQFF. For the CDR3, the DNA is TGTGCCAGCAGCGTAATCAGCGGGAGTCACAATGAGCAGTTCTTC. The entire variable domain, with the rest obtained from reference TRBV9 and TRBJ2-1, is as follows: DSGVTQTPKHLITATGQRVTLRCSPRSGDLSVYWYQQSLDQGLQFLIQYYNGEERAKGNILERFSAQQFPDLHSELNLSSLELGDSALYFCASSVISGSHNEQFFGPGTRLTVL.

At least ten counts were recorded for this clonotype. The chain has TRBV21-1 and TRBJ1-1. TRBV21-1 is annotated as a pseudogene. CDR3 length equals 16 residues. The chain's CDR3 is CASSKNTAHTNTEAFF. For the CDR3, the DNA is TGTGCCAGCAGCAAGAATACCGCTCATACGAACACTGAAGCTTTCTTT.

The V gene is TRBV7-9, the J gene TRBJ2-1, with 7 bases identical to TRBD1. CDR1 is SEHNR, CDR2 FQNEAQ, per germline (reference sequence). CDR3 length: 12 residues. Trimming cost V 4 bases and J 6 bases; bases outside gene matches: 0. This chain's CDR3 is CASSWDSNEQFF. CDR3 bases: TGTGCCAGCAGCTGGGACAGCAATGAGCAGTTCTTC.

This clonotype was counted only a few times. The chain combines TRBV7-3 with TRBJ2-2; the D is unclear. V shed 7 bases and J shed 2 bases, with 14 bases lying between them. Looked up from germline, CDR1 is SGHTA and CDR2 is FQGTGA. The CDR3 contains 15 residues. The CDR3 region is CASNSGGPNTGELFF. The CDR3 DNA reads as TGTGCCAGCAATTCGGGTGGGCCTAACACCGGGGAGCTGTTTTTT.

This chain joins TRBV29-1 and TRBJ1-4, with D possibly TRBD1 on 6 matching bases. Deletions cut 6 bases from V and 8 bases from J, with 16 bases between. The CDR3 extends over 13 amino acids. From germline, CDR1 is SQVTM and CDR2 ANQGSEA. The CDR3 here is CSVNPGAGEKLFF. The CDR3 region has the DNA TGCAGCGTCAACCCGGGGGCAGGGGAAAAACTGTTTTTT.